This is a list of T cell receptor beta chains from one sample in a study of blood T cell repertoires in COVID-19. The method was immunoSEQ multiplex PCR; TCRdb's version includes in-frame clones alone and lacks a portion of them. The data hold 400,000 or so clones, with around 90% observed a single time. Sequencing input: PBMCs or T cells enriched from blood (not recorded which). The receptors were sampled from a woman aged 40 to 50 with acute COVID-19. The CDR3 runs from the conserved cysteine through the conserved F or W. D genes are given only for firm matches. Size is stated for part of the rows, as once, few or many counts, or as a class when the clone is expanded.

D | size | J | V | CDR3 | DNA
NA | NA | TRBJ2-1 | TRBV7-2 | CASSRIRRGEQFF | TGTGCCAGCAGCCGAATCCGCCGAGGAGAGCAGTTCTTC
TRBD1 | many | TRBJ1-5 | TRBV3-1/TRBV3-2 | CASSGTGHQPQHF | TGTGCCAGCAGCGGGACAGGGCATCAGCCCCAGCATTTT
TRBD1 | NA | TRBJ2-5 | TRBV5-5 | CASSLAPRDSQETQYF | TGTGCCAGCAGCTTGGCCCCCCGGGACAGCCAAGAGACCCAGTACTTC
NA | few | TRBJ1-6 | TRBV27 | CASSLDRPSVSLHF | TGTGCCAGCAGCCTTGACAGGCCATCTGTCTCCCTCCACTTT
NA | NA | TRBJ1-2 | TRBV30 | CAWSHRADYGYTF | TGTGCCTGGAGTCACAGGGCTGACTATGGCTACACCTTC
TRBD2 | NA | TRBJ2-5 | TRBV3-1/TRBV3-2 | CASSQQGRGGTGETQYF | TGTGCCAGCAGCCAACAAGGTCGCGGGGGGACGGGAGAGACCCAGTACTTC
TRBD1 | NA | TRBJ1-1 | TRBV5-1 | CASSPGTGYWGTEAFF | TGCGCCAGCAGCCCCGGGACAGGGTACTGGGGGACTGAAGCTTTCTTT
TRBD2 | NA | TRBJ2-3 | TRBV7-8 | CASSLGLAGGTDTQYF | TGTGCCAGCAGCTTAGGCCTAGCGGGGGGCACAGATACGCAGTATTTT
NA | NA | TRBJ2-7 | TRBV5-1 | CASSLSGNRAGEQYF | TGCGCCAGCAGCTTGAGTGGCAACAGGGCTGGCGAGCAGTACTTC
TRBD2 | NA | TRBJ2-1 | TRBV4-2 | CASSQDISGLEGGKPFF | TGTGCCAGCAGCCAAGATATTTCGGGACTAGAGGGGGGGAAACCGTTCTTC
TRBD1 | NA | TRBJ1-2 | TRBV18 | CASSPQGPGTGVGYTF | TGTGCCAGCTCACCTCAAGGACCCGGGACAGGGGTTGGCTACACCTTC
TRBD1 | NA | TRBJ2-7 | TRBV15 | CATSRGRQGGTYEQYF | TGTGCCACCAGCAGAGGACGACAGGGGGGCACCTACGAGCAGTACTTC
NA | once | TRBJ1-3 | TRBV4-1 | CASSQETGTRNTIYF | TGCGCCAGCAGCCAAGAAACAGGGACAAGAAACACCATATATTTT
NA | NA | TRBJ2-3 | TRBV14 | CASSQDLRRGAPDTQYF | TGTGCCAGCAGCCAAGATTTACGACGGGGGGCCCCAGATACGCAGTATTTT
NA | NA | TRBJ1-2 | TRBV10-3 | CAIGSGGDYGYTF | TGTGCCATCGGGTCGGGGGGGGACTATGGCTACACCTTC
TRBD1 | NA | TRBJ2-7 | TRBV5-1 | CASRIVPTGGSYEQYF | TGCGCCAGCAGGATCGTACCGACAGGGGGATCCTACGAGCAGTACTTC
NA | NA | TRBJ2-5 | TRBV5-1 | CASTETQYF | TGCGCCAGCACTGAGACCCAGTACTTC
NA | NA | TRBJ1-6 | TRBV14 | CASSQALNSALHF | TGTGCCAGCAGCCAAGCCCTTAATTCGGCCCTCCACTTT
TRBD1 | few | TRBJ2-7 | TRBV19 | CASQGAYEQYF | TGTGCCAGTCAGGGGGCCTACGAGCAGTACTTC
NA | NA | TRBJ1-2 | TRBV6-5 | CASSYAGDGYTF | TGTGCCAGCAGTTACGCGGGGGATGGCTACACCTTC
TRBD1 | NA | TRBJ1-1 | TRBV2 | CASSEGTGRAFF | TGTGCCAGCAGTGAGGGGACAGGGAGAGCTTTCTTT
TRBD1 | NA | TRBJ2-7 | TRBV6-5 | CASVGEGASSYEQYF | TGTGCCAGTGTGGGAGAGGGGGCAAGCTCCTACGAGCAGTACTTC
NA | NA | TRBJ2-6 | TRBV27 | CASSLAGVGFSGANVLTF | TGTGCCAGCAGTTTAGCAGGGGTGGGCTTCTCTGGGGCCAACGTCCTGACTTTC
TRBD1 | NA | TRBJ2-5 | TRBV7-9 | CASSRGQGAGETQYF | TGTGCCAGCAGTAGAGGACAGGGGGCCGGGGAGACCCAGTACTTC
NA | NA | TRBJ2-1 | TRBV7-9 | CASSLSGVRYNEQFF | TGTGCCAGCAGCTTGTCAGGGGTCCGGTACAATGAGCAGTTCTTC
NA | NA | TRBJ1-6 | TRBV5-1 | CASSFGTDSPLHF | TGCGCCAGCAGCTTTGGTACTGATTCACCCCTCCACTTT
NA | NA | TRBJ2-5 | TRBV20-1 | CSASYGVGQETQYF | TGCAGTGCTAGTTACGGGGTGGGACAAGAGACCCAGTACTTC
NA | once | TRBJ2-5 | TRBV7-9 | CASSSQISETQYF | TGTGCCAGCAGCTCTCAGATCTCTGAGACCCAGTACTTC
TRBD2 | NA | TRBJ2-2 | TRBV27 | CASSLRLAGASNTGELFF | TGTGCCAGCAGTTTAAGACTAGCGGGGGCCTCGAACACCGGGGAGCTGTTTTTT